The clone carrying this T cell receptor beta chain was seen repeatedly, ten times or more. The patients had localized lung adenocarcinoma, a non-small cell subtype. MiXCR, applied by TCRdb to the PCR reads, yields one record per CDR3 protein. Among around 23,000 distinct CDR3 sequences listed, around 56% were seen once. Trimming took 3 bases from V and 4 from J, leaving 20 bases between them. CDR1 and CDR2 from the germline V gene are MNHEY and SMNVEV (reference sequence). The CDR3 consists of 17 residues. The data stem from a study of CD4 and CD8 cells across lung adenocarcinoma regions. This receptor was taken from a male donor with lung adenocarcinoma. The CD4 and CD8 labels of this study may be unreliable. Sequencing input: CD8+ T cells from the center of a lung tumor. This chain links TRBV27 with TRBJ2-3; weak D call: TRBD1 (5 bases). The CDR3 here is CASSFRAWGIVPDTQYF. CDR3 DNA: TGTGCCAGCAGTTTCCGAGCGTGGGGCATTGTTCCAGATACGCAGTATTTT.